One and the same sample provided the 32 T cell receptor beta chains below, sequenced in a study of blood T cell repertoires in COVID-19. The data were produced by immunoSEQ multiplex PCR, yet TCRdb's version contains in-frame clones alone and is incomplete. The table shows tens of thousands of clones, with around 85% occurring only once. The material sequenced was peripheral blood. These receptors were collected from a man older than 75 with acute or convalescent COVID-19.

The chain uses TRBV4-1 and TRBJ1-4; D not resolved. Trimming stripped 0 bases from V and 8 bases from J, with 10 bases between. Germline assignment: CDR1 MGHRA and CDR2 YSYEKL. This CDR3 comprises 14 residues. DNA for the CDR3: TGCGCCAGCAGCCAAGAGCGGCTTAAGGAAAAACTGTTTTTT. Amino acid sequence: CASSQERLKEKLFF.

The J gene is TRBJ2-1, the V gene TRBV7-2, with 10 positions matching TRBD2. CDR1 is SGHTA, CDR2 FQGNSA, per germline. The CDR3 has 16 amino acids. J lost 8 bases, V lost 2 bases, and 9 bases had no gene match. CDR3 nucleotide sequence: TGTGCCAGCAGCTTAAGGTCTAGCGGGGGTCGAGATGAGCAGTTCTTC. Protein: CASSLRSSGGRDEQFF.

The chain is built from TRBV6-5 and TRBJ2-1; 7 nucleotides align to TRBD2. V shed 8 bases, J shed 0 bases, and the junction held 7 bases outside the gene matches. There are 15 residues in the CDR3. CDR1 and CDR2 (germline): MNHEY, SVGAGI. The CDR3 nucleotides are TGTGCCAGCTCCTTCTCGGGAGGCTCCTACAATGAGCAGTTCTTC. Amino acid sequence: CASSFSGGSYNEQFF.

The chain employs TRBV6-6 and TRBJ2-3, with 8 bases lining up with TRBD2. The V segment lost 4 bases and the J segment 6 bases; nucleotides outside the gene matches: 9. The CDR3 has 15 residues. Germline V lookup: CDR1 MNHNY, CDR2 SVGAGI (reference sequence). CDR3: CASSFSTGGQDTQYF. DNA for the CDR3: TGTGCCAGCAGTTTTTCGACGGGGGGGCAGGATACGCAGTATTTT.

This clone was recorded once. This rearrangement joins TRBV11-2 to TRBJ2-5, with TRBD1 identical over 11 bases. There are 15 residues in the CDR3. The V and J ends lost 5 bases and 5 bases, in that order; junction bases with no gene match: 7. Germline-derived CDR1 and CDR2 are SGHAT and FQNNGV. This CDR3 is CASSRRTGGGETQYF. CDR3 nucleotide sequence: TGTGCCAGCAGCAGACGGACAGGGGGCGGGGAGACCCAGTACTTC.

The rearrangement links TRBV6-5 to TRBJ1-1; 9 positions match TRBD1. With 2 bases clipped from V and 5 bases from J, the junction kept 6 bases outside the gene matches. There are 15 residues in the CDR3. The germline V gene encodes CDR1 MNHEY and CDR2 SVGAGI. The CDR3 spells CASSYPGTGKTEAFF. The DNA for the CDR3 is TGTGCCAGCAGTTACCCCGGGACAGGGAAAACTGAAGCTTTCTTT.

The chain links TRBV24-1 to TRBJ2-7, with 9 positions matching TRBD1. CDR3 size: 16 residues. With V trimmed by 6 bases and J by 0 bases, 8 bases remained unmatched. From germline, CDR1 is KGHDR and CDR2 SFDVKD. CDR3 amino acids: CATSTGQGPPSYEQYF. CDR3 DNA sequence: TGTGCCACCAGTACCGGACAGGGGCCCCCCTCCTACGAGCAGTACTTC.

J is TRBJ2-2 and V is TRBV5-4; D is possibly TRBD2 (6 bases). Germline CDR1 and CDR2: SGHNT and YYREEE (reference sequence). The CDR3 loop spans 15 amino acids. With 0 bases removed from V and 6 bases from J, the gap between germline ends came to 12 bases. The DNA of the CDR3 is TGTGCCAGCAGCTTGGGAGGCGGGGTTGCCGGGGAGCTGTTTTTT. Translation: CASSLGGGVAGELFF.

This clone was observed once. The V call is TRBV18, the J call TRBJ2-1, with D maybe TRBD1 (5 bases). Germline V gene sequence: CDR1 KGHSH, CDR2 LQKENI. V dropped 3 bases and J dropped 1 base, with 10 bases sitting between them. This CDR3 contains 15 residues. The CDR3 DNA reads TGTGCCAGCTCACCCAGGGCCTTATCCTACAATGAGCAGTTCTTC. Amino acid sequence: CASSPRALSYNEQFF.

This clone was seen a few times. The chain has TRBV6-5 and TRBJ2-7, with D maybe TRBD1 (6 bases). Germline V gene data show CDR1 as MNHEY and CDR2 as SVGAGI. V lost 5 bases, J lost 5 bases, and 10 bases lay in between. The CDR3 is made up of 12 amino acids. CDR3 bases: TGTGCCAGCAGTAAGGACAGCCACGAGCAGTACTTC. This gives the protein CASSKDSHEQYF.

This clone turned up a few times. CDR3 sequence: CASSLGPVLSGNTIYF. CDR3 bases: TGTGCCAGCAGCTTGGGCCCGGTACTCTCTGGAAACACCATATATTTT. The gene calls are TRBV7-2 and TRBJ1-3, with unresolved D. The CDR3 totals 16 residues. Between the trimmed V and J ends, which lost 3 bases and 0 bases, there was a span of 12 bases. CDR1 and CDR2 (germline): SGHTA, FQGNSA.

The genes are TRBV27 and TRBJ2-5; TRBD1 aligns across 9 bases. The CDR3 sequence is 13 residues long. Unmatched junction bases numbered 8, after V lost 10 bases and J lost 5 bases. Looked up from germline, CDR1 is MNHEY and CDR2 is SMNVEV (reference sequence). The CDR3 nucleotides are TGTGCCACACGGGACAGGGCCTTGGAGACCCAGTACTTC. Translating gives CATRDRALETQYF.

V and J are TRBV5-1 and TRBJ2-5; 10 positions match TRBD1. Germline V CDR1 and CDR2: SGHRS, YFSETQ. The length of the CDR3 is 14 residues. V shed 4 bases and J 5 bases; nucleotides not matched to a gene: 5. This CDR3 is CASSVDRGRETQYF. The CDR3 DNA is TGCGCCAGCAGCGTGGACAGGGGGAGGGAGACCCAGTACTTC.

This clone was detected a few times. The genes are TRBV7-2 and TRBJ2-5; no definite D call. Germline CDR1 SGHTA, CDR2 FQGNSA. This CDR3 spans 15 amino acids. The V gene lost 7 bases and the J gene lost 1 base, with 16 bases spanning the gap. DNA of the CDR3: TGTGCCAGCACCGCCGGTGGGCAGGTCCAAGAGACCCAGTACTTC. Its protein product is CASTAGGQVQETQYF.

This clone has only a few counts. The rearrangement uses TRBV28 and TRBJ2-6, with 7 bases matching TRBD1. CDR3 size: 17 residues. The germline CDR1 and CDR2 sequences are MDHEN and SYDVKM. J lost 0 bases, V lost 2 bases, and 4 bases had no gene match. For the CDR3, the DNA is TGTGCCAGCAGTTTAGGGACAGCCATCTCTGGGGCCAACGTCCTGACTTTC. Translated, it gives CASSLGTAISGANVLTF. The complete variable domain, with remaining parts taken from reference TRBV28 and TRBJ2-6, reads DVKVTQSSRYLVKRTGEKVFLECVQDMDHENMFWYRQDPGLGLRLIYFSYDVKMKEKGDIPEGYSVSREKKERFSLILESASTNQTSMYLCASSLGTAISGANVLTFGAGSRLTVL.

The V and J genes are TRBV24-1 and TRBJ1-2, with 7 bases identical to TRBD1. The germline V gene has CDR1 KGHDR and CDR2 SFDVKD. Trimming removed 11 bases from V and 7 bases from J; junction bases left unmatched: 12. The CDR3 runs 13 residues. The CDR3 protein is CAIGTGQVGGYTF. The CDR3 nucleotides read TGTGCCATCGGCACCGGACAGGTCGGTGGCTACACCTTC.

CDR3 DNA sequence: TGTGCCAGCAGCCCAAGGAGCGGGAATCGTTACGAGCAGTACTTC. This encodes CASSPRSGNRYEQYF. V is TRBV6-5 and J is TRBJ2-7; 7 nucleotides match TRBD2. Germline V lookup: CDR1 MNHEY, CDR2 SVGAGI. The CDR3 covers 15 residues. With 6 bases clipped from V and 4 bases from J, the junction kept 12 bases outside the gene matches.

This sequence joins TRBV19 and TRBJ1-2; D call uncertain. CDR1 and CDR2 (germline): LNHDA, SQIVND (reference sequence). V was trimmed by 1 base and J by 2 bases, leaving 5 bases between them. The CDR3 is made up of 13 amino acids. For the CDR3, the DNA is TGTGCCAGTAGTATAGGGCGGAACTATGGCTACACCTTC. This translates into CASSIGRNYGYTF. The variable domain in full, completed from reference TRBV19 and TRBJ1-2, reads DGGITQSPKYLFRKEGQNVTLSCEQNLNHDAMYWYRQDPGQGLRLIYYSQIVNDFQKGDIAEGYSVSREKKESFPLTVTSAQKNPTAFYLCASSIGRNYGYTFGSGTRLTVV.

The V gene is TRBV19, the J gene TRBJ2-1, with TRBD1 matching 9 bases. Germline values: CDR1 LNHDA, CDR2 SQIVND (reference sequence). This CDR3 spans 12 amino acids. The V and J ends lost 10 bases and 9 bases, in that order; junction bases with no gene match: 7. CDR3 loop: CATRTGDGEQFF. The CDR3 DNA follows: TGTGCCACCCGGACAGGGGACGGTGAGCAGTTCTTC.

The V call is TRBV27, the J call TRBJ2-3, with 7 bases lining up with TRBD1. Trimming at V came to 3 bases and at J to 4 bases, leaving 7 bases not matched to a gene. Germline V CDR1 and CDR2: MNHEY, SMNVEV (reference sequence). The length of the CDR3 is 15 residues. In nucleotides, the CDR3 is TGTGCCAGCAGTTTCGAGGGGGCTGCCGCAGATACGCAGTATTTT. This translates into CASSFEGAAADTQYF.

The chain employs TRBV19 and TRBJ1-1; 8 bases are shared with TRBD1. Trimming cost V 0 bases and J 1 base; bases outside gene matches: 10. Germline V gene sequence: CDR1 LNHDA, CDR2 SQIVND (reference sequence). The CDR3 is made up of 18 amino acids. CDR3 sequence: CASSIDLPRTGTNTEAFF. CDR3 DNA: TGTGCCAGTAGTATAGATCTCCCCCGGACAGGGACGAACACTGAAGCTTTCTTT.

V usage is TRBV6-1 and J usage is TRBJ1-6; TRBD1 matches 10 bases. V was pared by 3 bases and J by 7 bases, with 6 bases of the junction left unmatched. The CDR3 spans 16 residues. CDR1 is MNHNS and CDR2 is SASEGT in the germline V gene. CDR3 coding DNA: TGTGCCAGCAGTGAGAGGCCGGGACAGGGGAATTCACCCCTCCACTTT. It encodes CASSERPGQGNSPLHF.

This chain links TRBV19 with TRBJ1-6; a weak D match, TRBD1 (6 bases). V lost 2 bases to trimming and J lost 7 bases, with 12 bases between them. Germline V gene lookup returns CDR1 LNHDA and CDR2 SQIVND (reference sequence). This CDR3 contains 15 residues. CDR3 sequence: CASSIQGSGNSPLHF. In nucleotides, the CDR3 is TGTGCCAGTAGTATACAGGGGTCAGGGAATTCACCCCTCCACTTT.

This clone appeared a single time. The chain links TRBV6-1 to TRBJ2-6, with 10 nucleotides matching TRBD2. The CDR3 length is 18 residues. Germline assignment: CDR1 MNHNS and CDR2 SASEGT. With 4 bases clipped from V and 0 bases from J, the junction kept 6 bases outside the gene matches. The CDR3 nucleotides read TGTGCCAGCAGTGTCCGGACTAGCGGTTACTCTGGGGCCAACGTCCTGACTTTC. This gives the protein CASSVRTSGYSGANVLTF.

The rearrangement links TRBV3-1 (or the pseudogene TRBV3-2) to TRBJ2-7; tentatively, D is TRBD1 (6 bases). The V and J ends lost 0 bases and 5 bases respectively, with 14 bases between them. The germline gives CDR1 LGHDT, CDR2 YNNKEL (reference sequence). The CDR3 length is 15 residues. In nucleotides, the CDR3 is TGTGCCAGCAGCCAAGATCAGAACAGGGTCAACGAGCAGTACTTC. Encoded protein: CASSQDQNRVNEQYF.

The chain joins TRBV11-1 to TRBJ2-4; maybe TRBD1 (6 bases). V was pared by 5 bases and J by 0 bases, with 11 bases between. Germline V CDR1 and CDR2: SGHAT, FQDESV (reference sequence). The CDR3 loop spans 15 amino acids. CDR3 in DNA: TGTGCCAGCAGCGGTACAGGGAGAGCCAAAAACATTCAGTACTTC. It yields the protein CASSGTGRAKNIQYF.

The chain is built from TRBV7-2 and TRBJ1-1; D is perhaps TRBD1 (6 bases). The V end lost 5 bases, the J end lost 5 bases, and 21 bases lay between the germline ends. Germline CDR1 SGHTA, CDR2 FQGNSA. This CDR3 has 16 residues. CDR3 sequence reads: CASSPTGPFVLTEAFF. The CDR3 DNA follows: TGTGCCAGCAGCCCAACAGGGCCTTTCGTCCTGACTGAAGCTTTCTTT. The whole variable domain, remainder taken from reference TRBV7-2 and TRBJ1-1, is GAGVSQSPSNKVTEKGKDVELRCDPISGHTALYWYRQSLGQGLEFLIYFQGNSAPDKSGLPSDRFSAERTGGSVSTLTIQRTQQEDSAVYLCASSPTGPFVLTEAFFGQGTRLTVV.

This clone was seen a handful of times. The CDR3 reads CASSDSRGTSQETQYF. The CDR3 DNA follows: TGCGCCAGCAGTGATAGTAGGGGGACTAGTCAAGAGACCCAGTACTTC. The chain combines TRBV10-2 with TRBJ2-5, with TRBD2 matching 8 bases. The CDR3 has 16 amino acids. Germline V lookup: CDR1 WSHSY, CDR2 SAAADI. The ends lost 3 bases at V and 2 bases at J; junction bases unmatched: 8.

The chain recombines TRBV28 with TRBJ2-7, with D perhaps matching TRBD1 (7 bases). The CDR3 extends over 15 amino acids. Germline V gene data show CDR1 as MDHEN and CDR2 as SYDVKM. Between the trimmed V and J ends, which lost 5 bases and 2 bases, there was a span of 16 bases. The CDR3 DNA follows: TGTGCCAGCAGTCAGGACAGGCGGGGAACCTACGAGCAGTACTTC. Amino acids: CASSQDRRGTYEQYF.

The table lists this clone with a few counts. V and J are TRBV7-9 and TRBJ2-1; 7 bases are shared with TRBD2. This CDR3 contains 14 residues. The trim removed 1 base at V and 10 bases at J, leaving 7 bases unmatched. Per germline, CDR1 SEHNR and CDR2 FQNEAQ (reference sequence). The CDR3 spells CASSLEILAGEQFF. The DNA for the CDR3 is TGTGCCAGCAGCTTAGAAATATTAGCGGGCGAGCAGTTCTTC.

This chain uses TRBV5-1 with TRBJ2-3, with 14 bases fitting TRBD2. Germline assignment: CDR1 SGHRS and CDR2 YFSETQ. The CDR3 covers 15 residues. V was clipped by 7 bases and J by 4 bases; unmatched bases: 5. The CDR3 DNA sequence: TGCGCCAGCGCGGGACTAGCGGGGGCAGCAGATACGCAGTATTTT. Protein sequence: CASAGLAGAADTQYF.

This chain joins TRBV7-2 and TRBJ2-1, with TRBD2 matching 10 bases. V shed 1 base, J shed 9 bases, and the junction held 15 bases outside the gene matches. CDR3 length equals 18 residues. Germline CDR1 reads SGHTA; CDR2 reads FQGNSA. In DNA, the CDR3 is TGTGCCAGCAGCTTAGATCGGGCTAGCGGGGGAGGAAACGCTGAGCAGTTCTTC. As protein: CASSLDRASGGGNAEQFF.